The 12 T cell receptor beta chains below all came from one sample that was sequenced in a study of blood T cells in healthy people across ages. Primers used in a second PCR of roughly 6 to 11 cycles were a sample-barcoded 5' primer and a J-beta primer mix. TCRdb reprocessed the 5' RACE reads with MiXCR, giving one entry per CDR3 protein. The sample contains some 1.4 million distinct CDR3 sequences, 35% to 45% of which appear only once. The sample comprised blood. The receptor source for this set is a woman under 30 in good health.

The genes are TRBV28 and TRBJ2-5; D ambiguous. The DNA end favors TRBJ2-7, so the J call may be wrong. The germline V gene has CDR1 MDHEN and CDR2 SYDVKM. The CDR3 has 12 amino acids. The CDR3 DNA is TGTGCCAGCAGCGGAACAGAGTACGAGCAGTACTTC. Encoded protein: CASSGTEYEQYF.

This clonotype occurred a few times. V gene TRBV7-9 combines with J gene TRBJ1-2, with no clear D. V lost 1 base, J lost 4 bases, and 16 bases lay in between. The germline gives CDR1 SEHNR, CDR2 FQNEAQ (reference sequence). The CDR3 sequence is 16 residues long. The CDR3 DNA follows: TGTGCCAGCAGCTTAGGCGGAGGAGGGTCAGTCTATGGCTACACCTTC. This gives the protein CASSLGGGGSVYGYTF.

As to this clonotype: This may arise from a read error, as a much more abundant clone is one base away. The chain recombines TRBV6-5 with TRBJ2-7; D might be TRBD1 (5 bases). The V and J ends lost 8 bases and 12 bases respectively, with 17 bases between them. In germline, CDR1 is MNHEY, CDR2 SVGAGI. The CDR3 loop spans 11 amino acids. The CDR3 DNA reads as TGTGCCAGCGGAACAGGAGAGATTCGGTACTTC. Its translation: CASGTGEIRYF.

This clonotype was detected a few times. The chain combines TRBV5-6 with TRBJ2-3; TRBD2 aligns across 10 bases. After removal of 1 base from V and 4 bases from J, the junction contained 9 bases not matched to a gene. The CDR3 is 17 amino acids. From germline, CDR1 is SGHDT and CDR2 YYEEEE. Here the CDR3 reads CASSLSSGRVESDTQYF. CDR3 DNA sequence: TGTGCCAGCAGCTTGTCAAGCGGGAGGGTTGAATCAGATACGCAGTATTTT. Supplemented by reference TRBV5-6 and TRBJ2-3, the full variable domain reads DAGVTQSPTHLIKTRGQQVTLRCSPKSGHDTVSWYQQALGQGPQFIFQYYEEEERQRGNFPDRFSGHQFPNYSSELNVNALLLGDSALYLCASSLSSGRVESDTQYFGPGTRLTVL.

The CDR3 sequence: CASSPFSGGAKNIQYF. CDR3 bases: TGTGCCAGCAGCCCCTTTAGCGGGGGGGCGAAAAACATTCAGTACTTC. This chain uses TRBV7-8 with TRBJ2-4; 11 nucleotides agree with TRBD2. The CDR3 loop spans 16 amino acids. J was trimmed by 4 bases and V by 5 bases; bases with no gene match: 7. CDR1 is SGHVS and CDR2 is FQNEAQ in the germline V gene. The complete variable domain, with remaining parts taken from reference TRBV7-8 and TRBJ2-4, reads GAGVSQSPRYKVAKRGQDVALRCDPISGHVSLFWYQQALGQGPEFLTYFQNEAQLDKSGLPSDRFFAERPEGSVSTLKIQRTQQEDSAVYLCASSPFSGGAKNIQYFGAGTRLSVL.

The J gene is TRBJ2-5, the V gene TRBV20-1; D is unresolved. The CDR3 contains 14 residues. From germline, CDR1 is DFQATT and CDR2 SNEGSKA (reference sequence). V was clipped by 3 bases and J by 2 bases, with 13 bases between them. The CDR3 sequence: CSARPGVRQETQYF. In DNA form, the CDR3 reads TGCAGTGCTAGGCCGGGTGTACGGCAAGAGACCCAGTACTTC.

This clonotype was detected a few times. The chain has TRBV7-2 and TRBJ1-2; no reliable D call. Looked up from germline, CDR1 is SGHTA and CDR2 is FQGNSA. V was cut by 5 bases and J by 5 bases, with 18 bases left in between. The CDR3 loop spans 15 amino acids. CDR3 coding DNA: TGTGCCAGCAGCCAAAAAAAATCTGTGGGTTATGGCTACACCTTC. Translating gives CASSQKKSVGYGYTF.

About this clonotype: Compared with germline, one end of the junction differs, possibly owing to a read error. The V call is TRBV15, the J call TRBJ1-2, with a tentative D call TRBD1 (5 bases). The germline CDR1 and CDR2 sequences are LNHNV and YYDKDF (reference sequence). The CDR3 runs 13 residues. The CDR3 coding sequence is TGTGCCACCAGCGGAGAAGGGACCTATGGCTACACCTTC. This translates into CATSGEGTYGYTF. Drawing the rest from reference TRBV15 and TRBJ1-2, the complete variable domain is DAMVIQNPRYQVTQFGKPVTLSCSQTLNHNVMYWYQQKSSQAPKLLFHYYDKDFNNEADTPDNFQSRRPNTSFCFLDIRSPGLGDTAMYLCATSGEGTYGYTFGSGTRLTVV.

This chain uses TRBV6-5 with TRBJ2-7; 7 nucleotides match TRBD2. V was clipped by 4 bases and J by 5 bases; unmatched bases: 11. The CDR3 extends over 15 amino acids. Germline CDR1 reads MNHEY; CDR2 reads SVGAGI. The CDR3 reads CASSSLPGGSDEQYF. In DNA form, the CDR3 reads TGTGCCAGCAGTTCCCTCCCCGGCGGGAGCGACGAGCAGTACTTC.

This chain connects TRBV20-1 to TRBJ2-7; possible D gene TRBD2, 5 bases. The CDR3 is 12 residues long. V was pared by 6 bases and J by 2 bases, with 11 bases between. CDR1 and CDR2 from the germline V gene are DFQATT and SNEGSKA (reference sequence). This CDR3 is CSAEDGAYEQYF. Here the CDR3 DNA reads TGCAGTGCCGAGGACGGGGCCTACGAGCAGTACTTC.

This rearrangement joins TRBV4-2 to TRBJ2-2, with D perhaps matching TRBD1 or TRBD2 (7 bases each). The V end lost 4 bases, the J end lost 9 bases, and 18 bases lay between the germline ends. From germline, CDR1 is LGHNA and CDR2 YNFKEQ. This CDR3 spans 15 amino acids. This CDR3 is CASSPRSGGGRELFF. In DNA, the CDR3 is TGTGCCAGCAGCCCCAGATCAGGGGGGGGCCGGGAGCTGTTTTTT.

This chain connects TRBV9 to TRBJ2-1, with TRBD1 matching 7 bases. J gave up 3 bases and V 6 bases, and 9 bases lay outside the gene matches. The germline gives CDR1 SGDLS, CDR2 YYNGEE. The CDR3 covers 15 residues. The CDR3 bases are TGTGCCAGCACCCAAGGGGGCTCTTTCTACAATGAGCAGTTCTTC. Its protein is CASTQGGSFYNEQFF.